Listed below are T cell receptor beta chains from one sample, sequenced in a study of blood T cell repertoires in COVID-19. Sequencing used immunoSEQ multiplex PCR; TCRdb keeps in-frame clones, though not all of them. The table includes about 290,000 clones, 89% detected once. The sample comprised peripheral blood. The receptor source for this set is a woman aged 40 to 50 who had recovered from COVID-19. The CDR3 runs from the conserved cysteine through the conserved F or W. The D gene is left open where the match is weak. Clone size appears in some rows only: once, few, many, or a class for an expanded clone.

V gene	J gene	clone size	D gene	CDR3 protein	CDR3 DNA
TRBV10-3	TRBJ2-7	once	.	CAISERGFREQYF	TGTGCCATCAGTGAGCGGGGGTTCCGCGAGCAGTACTTC
TRBV11-2	TRBJ1-1	.	.	CASSFQVVNTEAFF	TGTGCCAGCAGCTTTCAGGTAGTGAACACTGAAGCTTTCTTT
TRBV27	TRBJ2-1	few	.	CASSLRGLRGSSYNEQFF	TGTGCCAGCAGTTTACGGGGGCTGCGCGGGAGCAGCTATAATGAGCAGTTCTTC
TRBV5-6	TRBJ1-2	.	TRBD1	CASSPPGTGPPLAYGYTF	TGTGCCAGCAGCCCTCCCGGGACAGGGCCTCCTCTGGCCTATGGCTACACCTTC
TRBV27	TRBJ2-3	.	TRBD2	CASRPQSRGRITDTQYF	TGTGCCAGCAGACCCCAGTCGCGCGGGAGGATCACAGATACGCAGTATTTT
TRBV5-4	TRBJ2-6	.	TRBD2	CAGRGDLSGANVLTF	TGTGCCGGACGGGGGGACCTCTCTGGGGCCAACGTCCTGACTTTC
TRBV15	TRBJ2-5	.	.	CATSREGQGRSQYF	TGTGCCACCAGCAGAGAGGGTCAGGGAAGGTCCCAGTACTTC
TRBV14	TRBJ2-3	.	.	CASSQDWRQGSITDTQYF	TGTGCCAGCAGCCAAGACTGGAGGCAGGGGTCTATTACAGATACGCAGTATTTT
TRBV7-9	TRBJ2-3	.	.	CASSLDPRSTDTQYF	TGTGCCAGCAGCTTAGACCCGAGATCCACAGATACGCAGTATTTT
TRBV21-1	TRBJ1-2	.	.	CASSKETLQAKVANYGYTF	TGTGCCAGCAGCAAAGAGACCCTCCAGGCAAAAGTCGCTAACTATGGCTACACCTTC
TRBV4-2	TRBJ2-7	once	.	CASSLEVGRGSSYEQYF	TGTGCCAGCAGCCTCGAAGTGGGGCGGGGAAGCTCCTACGAGCAGTACTTC
TRBV6-5	TRBJ2-7	.	.	CASGRRGMGYEQYF	TGTGCCAGCGGCCGTCGGGGAATGGGCTACGAGCAGTACTTC
TRBV24-1	TRBJ2-4	.	.	CATSDQTRDSNIQYF	TGTGCCACCAGTGATCAGACTAGGGATAGTAACATTCAGTACTTC
TRBV7-9	TRBJ1-1	.	.	CASNRRGITEAFF	TGTGCCAGCAACAGAAGGGGGATCACTGAAGCTTTCTTT
TRBV5-1	TRBJ2-1	.	TRBD2	CASSSGGTNYNEQFF	TGCGCCAGCAGCTCGGGTGGGACTAACTACAATGAGCAGTTCTTC
TRBV9	TRBJ1-2	.	.	CASSVDLGAYGYTF	TGTGCCAGCAGCGTAGACCTGGGGGCCTATGGCTACACCTTC
TRBV7-2	TRBJ2-1	.	.	CASSLQSNEQFF	TGTGCCAGCAGCCTACAGAGCAATGAGCAGTTCTTC
TRBV30	TRBJ2-1	.	TRBD2	CAWSPDRGLAGAHNEQFF	TGTGCCTGGAGTCCCGACAGGGGACTAGCGGGAGCCCACAATGAGCAGTTCTTC
TRBV9	TRBJ2-7	.	.	CASSRRGGLEQYF	TGTGCCAGCAGCCGTAGGGGGGGCCTCGAGCAGTACTTC
TRBV30	TRBJ1-3	.	.	CAWGGGGTSGNTIYF	TGTGCCTGGGGGGGAGGGGGTACCTCTGGAAACACCATATATTTT
TRBV5-1	TRBJ2-3	.	.	CASGHSGSVGTDTQYF	TGCGCCAGCGGCCACTCGGGGTCCGTAGGAACAGATACGCAGTATTTT
TRBV5-1	TRBJ2-3	.	.	CASRRLPTDTQYF	TGCGCCAGCAGGAGACTACCCACAGATACGCAGTATTTT
TRBV7-9	TRBJ2-1	.	TRBD2	CALLALSGSKNEQFF	TGTGCCCTTCTGGCGCTGAGCGGGAGTAAGAATGAGCAGTTCTTC
TRBV27	TRBJ2-7	.	TRBD2	CASPGTNIYEQYF	TGTGCCAGCCCCGGGACTAACATCTACGAGCAGTACTTC
TRBV12-3/TRBV12-4	TRBJ1-2	few	.	CASTKGTNYGYTF	TGTGCCAGCACCAAGGGGACTAACTATGGCTACACCTTC
TRBV5-6	TRBJ1-2	many	TRBD1	CASSFNRGALDGYTF	TGTGCCAGCAGCTTTAACAGGGGGGCCCTTGATGGCTACACCTTC
TRBV24-1	TRBJ2-1	.	TRBD2	CATSERAGVSNEQFF	TGTGCCACCAGTGAGAGGGCGGGAGTATCAAATGAGCAGTTCTTC
TRBV29-1	TRBJ1-3	.	.	CSVSEVASGNTIYF	TGCAGCGTTTCGGAGGTCGCCTCTGGAAACACCATATATTTT
TRBV5-4	TRBJ1-3	.	.	CASSLGGVDSGNTIYF	TGTGCCAGCAGCTTGGGGGGGGTGGACTCTGGAAACACCATATATTTT
TRBV6-6	TRBJ2-1	.	TRBD2	CASSQTSGLALYNEQFF	TGTGCCAGCAGTCAAACTAGCGGTCTGGCGCTCTACAATGAGCAGTTCTTC
TRBV2	TRBJ2-3	.	.	CASRDFTDTQYF	TGTGCCAGCAGGGACTTCACAGATACGCAGTATTTT
TRBV5-6	TRBJ2-7	once	TRBD1	CASSLDRRTGAYEQYF	TGTGCCAGCAGCTTGGACCGGCGGACAGGGGCCTACGAGCAGTACTTC
TRBV29-1	TRBJ1-2	.	.	CSGGDTDNYGYTF	TGCAGCGGAGGGGACACAGACAACTATGGCTACACCTTC
TRBV6-1	TRBJ2-7	.	TRBD1	CASSEMSGGFNEQYF	TGTGCCAGCAGTGAAATGTCAGGGGGTTTCAACGAGCAGTACTTC
TRBV3-1/TRBV3-2	TRBJ2-1	.	TRBD2	CASSQPPGIAGGLGNEQFF	TGTGCCAGCAGCCAACCCCCGGGGATAGCGGGAGGGTTGGGCAATGAGCAGTTCTTC
TRBV19	TRBJ1-5	.	TRBD1	CASSIPRGQDQPQHF	TGTGCCAGTAGTATTCCCAGGGGGCAAGATCAGCCCCAGCATTTT
TRBV4-1	TRBJ2-5	.	TRBD2	CASSRGGDWETQYF	TGCGCCAGCAGCCGCGGGGGGGATTGGGAGACCCAGTACTTC
TRBV19	TRBJ2-4	.	.	CASSIEPTLAKNIQYF	TGTGCCAGTAGTATCGAGCCTACCCTAGCCAAAAACATTCAGTACTTC
TRBV2	TRBJ2-7	.	TRBD1	CASSQRQGWHEQYF	TGTGCCAGCAGTCAAAGACAGGGTTGGCACGAGCAGTACTTC
TRBV6-2/TRBV6-3	TRBJ2-6	.	TRBD2	CASSHPGLASGANVLTF	TGTGCCAGCAGCCACCCGGGACTAGCGTCTGGGGCCAACGTCCTGACTTTC
TRBV10-1	TRBJ1-1	.	TRBD1	CASSSDRMNTEAFF	TGCGCCAGCAGCTCGGACAGGATGAACACTGAAGCTTTCTTT
TRBV7-2	TRBJ2-3	.	TRBD2	CASSSGVSGKHTQYF	TGTGCCAGCAGTTCAGGGGTTAGCGGGAAACATACGCAGTATTTT
TRBV5-1	TRBJ2-7	.	.	CPFSAYEQYF	TGCCCCTTTTCGGCCTACGAGCAGTACTTC
TRBV6-1	TRBJ1-5	.	.	CASSGGFGTRRVSNQPQHF	TGTGCCAGCAGTGGGGGGTTTGGGACACGGAGAGTTTCTAATCAGCCCCAGCATTTT
TRBV4-1	TRBJ1-2	.	.	CASSHERTNYGYTF	TGCGCCAGCAGCCATGAGAGGACTAACTATGGCTACACCTTC
TRBV28	TRBJ1-1	.	.	CASRVTLNTEAFF	TGTGCCAGCAGGGTGACACTGAACACTGAAGCTTTCTTT
TRBV4-1	TRBJ2-7	.	.	CASSPAEGGEQYF	TGCGCCAGCAGCCCAGCGGAAGGAGGCGAGCAGTACTTC
TRBV19	TRBJ1-2	once	.	CASSPDYYGYTF	TGTGCCAGTAGTCCAGATTACTATGGCTACACCTTC
TRBV5-1	TRBJ1-2	.	TRBD1	CASSGGQGAYGYTF	TGCGCCAGCAGCGGCGGACAGGGGGCCTATGGCTACACCTTC
TRBV18	TRBJ1-1	once	.	CASSPVNGGTEAFF	TGTGCCAGCTCACCTGTTAACGGAGGCACTGAAGCTTTCTTT
TRBV9	TRBJ2-3	.	TRBD1	CASSERQGALGDTQYF	TGTGCCAGCAGCGAGAGACAGGGAGCATTGGGAGATACGCAGTATTTT
TRBV4-1	TRBJ2-3	.	.	CASSLGEEGDTQYF	TGCGCCAGCAGCCTTGGGGAGGAGGGGGATACGCAGTATTTT
TRBV27	TRBJ2-3	once	TRBD2	CASRSPSGSPDTQYF	TGTGCCAGCAGAAGTCCTAGCGGGAGCCCAGATACGCAGTATTTT
TRBV28	TRBJ2-5	.	TRBD1	CASNTGGETQYF	TGTGCCAGCAATACAGGGGGGGAGACCCAGTACTTC
TRBV5-5	TRBJ2-3	.	TRBD2	CASSTTSGTSGYTDTQYF	TGTGCCAGCAGCACAACATCCGGGACTAGCGGTTACACAGATACGCAGTATTTT